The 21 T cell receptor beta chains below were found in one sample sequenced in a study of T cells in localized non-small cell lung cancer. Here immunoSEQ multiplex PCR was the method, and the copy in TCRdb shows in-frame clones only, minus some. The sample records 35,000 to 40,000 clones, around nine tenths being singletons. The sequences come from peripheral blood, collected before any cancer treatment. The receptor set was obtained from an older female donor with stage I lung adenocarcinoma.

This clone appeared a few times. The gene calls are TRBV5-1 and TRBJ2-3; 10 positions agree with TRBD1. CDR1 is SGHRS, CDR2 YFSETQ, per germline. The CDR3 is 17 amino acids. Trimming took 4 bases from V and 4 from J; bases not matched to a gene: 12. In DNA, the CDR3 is TGCGCCAGCAGCCCTCCGCCGGGGGACAGGGGTTCAGATACGCAGTATTTT. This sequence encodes CASSPPPGDRGSDTQYF.

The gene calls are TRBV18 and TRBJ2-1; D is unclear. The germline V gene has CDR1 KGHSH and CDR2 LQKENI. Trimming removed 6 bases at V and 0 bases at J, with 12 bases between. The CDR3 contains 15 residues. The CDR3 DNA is TGTGCCAGCTCTCGTGGAGACCACTCCTACAATGAGCAGTTCTTC. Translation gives CASSRGDHSYNEQFF.

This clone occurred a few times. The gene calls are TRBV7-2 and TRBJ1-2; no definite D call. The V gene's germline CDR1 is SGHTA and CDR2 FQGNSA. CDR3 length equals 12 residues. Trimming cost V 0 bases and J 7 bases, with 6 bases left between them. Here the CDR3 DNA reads TGTGCCAGCAGCTTAGCTACGTTTGGCTACACCTTC. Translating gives CASSLATFGYTF.

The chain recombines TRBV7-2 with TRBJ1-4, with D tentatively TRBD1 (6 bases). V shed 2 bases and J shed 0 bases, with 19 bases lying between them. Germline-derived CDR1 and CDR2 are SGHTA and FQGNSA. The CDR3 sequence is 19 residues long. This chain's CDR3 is CASSLFGGRAVATNEKLFF. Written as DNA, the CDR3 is TGTGCCAGCAGCTTATTTGGGGGGCGGGCTGTTGCAACTAATGAAAAACTGTTTTTT.

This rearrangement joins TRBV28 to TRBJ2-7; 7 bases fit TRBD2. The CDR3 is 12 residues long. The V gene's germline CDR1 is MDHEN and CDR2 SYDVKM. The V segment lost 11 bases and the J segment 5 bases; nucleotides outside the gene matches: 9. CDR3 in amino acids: CAPNGGYDEQYV. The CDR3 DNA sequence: TGTGCCCCCAACGGGGGGTACGACGAGCAGTACGTC.

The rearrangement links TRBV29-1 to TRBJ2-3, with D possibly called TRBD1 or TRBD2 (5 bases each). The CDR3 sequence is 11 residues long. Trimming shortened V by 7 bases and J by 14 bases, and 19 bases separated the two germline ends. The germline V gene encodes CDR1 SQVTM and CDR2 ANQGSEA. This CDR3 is CSGAGAGPRYF. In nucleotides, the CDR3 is TGCAGCGGAGCCGGGGCCGGCCCTCGGTATTTT.

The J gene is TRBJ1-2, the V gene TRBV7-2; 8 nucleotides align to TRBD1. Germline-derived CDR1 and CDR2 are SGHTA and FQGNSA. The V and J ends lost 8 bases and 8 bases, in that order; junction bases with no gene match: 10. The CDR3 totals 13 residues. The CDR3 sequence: CASGPDRGVGYTF. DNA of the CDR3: TGTGCCAGCGGCCCCGACAGGGGTGTCGGCTACACCTTC.

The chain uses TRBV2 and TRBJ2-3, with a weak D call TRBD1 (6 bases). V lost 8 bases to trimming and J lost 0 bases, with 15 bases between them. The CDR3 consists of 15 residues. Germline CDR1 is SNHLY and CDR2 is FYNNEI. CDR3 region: CASDIRTVSTDTQYF. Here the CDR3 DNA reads TGTGCCAGCGATATCCGGACAGTCAGCACAGATACGCAGTATTTT.

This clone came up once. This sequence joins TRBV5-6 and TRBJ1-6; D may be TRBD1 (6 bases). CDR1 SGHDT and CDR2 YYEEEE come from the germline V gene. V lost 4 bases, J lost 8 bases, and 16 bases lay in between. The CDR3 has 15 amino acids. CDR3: CASSLGAVLHSPLHF. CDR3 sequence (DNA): TGTGCCAGCAGCCTGGGGGCAGTACTTCATTCACCCCTCCACTTT. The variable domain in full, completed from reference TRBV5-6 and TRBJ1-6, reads DAGVTQSPTHLIKTRGQQVTLRCSPKSGHDTVSWYQQALGQGPQFIFQYYEEEERQRGNFPDRFSGHQFPNYSSELNVNALLLGDSALYLCASSLGAVLHSPLHFGNGTRLTVT.

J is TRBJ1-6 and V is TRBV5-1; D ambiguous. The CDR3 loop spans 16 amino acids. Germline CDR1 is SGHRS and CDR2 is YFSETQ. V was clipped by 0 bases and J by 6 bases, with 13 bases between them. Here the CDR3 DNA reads TGCGCCAGCAGCTTGGAGAGTCAGAGGGCTAATTCACCCCTCCACTTT. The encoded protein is CASSLESQRANSPLHF.

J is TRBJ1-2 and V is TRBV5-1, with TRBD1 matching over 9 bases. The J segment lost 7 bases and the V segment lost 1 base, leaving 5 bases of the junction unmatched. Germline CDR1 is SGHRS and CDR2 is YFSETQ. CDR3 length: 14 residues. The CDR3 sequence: CASSLPGQGSGYTF. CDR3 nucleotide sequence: TGCGCCAGCAGCTTGCCGGGACAGGGCTCTGGCTACACCTTC.

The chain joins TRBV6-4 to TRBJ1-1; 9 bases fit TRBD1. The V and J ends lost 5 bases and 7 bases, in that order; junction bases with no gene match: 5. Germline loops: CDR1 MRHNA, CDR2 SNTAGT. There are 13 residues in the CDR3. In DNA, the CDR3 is TGTGCCAGCAGTTTAGGACAGGGGCTTGAAGCTTTCTTT. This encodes CASSLGQGLEAFF.

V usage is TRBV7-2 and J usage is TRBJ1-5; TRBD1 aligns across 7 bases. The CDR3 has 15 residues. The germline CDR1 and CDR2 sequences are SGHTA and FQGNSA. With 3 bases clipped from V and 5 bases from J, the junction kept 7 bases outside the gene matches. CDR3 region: CASSFGIGGYQPQHF. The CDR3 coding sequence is TGTGCCAGCAGCTTCGGGATAGGGGGCTATCAGCCCCAGCATTTT.

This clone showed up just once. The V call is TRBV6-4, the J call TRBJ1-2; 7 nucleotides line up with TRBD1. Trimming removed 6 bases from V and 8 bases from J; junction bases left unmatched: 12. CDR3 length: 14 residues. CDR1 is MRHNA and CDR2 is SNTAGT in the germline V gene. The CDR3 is CASSPEGQLGGYTF. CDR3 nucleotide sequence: TGTGCCAGCAGCCCAGAGGGACAGCTAGGAGGCTACACCTTC.

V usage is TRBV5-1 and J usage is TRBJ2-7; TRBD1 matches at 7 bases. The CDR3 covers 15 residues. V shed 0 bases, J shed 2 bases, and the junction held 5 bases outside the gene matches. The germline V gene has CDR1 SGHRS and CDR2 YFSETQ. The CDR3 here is CASSLGPGQPYEQYF. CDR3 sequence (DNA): TGCGCCAGCAGCTTGGGCCCGGGACAGCCCTACGAGCAGTACTTC.

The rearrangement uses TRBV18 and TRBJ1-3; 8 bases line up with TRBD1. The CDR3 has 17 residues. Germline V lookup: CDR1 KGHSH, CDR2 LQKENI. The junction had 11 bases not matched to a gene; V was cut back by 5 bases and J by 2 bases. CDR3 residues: CASSSQTGVVAGNTIYF. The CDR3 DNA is TGTGCCAGCTCATCGCAGACAGGGGTGGTTGCTGGAAACACCATATATTTT.

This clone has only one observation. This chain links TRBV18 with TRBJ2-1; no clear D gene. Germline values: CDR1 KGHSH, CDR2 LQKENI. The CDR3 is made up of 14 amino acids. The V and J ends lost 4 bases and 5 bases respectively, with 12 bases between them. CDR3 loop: CASSLTDINNEQFF. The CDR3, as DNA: TGTGCCAGCTCACTAACTGACATAAACAATGAGCAGTTCTTC.

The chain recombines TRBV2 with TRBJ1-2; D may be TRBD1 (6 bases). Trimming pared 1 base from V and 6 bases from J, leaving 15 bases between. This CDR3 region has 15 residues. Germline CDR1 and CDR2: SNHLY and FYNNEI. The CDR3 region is CASSEEGPGVNGYTF. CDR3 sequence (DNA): TGTGCCAGCAGTGAAGAAGGGCCAGGGGTAAATGGCTACACCTTC. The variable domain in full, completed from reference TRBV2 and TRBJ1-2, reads EPEVTQTPSHQVTQMGQEVILRCVPISNHLYFYWYRQILGQKVEFLVSFYNNEISEKSEIFDDQFSVERPDGSNFTLKIRSTKLEDSAMYFCASSEEGPGVNGYTFGSGTRLTVV.

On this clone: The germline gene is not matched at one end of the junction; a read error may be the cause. The CDR3 DNA reads as TGTGCCAGCAGTTTAGCCTGGTTGAACGCCGGGGAGCTGTTTTTT. As protein: CASSLAWLNAGELFF. This chain links TRBV28 with TRBJ2-2; no definite D call. The CDR3 runs 15 residues. Germline V lookup: CDR1 MDHEN, CDR2 SYDVKM.

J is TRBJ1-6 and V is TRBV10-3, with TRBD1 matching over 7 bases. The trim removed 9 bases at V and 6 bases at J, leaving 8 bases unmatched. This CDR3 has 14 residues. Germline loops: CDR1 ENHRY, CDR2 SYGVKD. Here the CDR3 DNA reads TGTGCCATAGGGGGACAGACCCTTAATTCACCCCTCCACTTT. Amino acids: CAIGGQTLNSPLHF.

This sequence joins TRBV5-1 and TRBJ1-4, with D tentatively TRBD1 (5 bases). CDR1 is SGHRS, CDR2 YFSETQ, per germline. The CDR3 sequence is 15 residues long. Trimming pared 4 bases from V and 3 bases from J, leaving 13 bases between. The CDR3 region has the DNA TGCGCCAGCAGCATGGGCATGGGGGCTAATGAAAAACTGTTTTTT. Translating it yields CASSMGMGANEKLFF.